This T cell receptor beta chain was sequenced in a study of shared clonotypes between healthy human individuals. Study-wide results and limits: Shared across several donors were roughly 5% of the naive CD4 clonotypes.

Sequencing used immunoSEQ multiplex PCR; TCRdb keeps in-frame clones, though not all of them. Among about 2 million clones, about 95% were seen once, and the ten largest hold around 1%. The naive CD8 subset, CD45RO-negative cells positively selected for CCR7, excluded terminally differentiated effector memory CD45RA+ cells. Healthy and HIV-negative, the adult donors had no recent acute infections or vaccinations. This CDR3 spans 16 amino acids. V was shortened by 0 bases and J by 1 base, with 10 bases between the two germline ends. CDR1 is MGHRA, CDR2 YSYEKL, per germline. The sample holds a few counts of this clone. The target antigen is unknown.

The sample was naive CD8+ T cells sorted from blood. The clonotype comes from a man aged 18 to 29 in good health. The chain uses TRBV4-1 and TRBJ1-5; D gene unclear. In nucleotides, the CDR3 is TGCGCCAGCAGCCAAGAGGTCGGAATGAGCAATCAGCCCCAGCATTTT. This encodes CASSQEVGMSNQPQHF.